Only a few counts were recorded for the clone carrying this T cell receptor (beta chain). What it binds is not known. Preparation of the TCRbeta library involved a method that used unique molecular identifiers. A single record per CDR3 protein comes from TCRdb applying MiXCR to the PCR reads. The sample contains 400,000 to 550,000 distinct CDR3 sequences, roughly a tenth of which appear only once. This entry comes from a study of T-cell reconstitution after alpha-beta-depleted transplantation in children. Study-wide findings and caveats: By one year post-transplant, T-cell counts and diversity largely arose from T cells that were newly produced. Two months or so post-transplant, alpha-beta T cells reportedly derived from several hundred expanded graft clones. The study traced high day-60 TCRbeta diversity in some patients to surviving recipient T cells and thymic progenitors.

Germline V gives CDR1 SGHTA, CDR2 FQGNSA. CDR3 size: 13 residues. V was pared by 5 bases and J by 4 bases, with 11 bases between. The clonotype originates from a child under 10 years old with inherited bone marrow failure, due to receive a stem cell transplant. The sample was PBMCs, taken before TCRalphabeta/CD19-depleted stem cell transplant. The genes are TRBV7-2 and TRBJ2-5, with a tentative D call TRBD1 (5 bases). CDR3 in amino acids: CASSPRVSETQYF. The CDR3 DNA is TGTGCCAGCAGCCCCAGGGTTTCAGAGACCCAGTACTTC.